These 13 T cell receptor beta chains share one sample of origin, sequenced in a study of T cell repertoires in cytomegalovirus infection. TCRdb independently ran MiXCR on the reads; one entry per CDR3 protein. The sample lists roughly 730,000 distinct CDR3 sequences, 33% occurring once. The antigens of these receptors remain unknown. The specimen comprised cultured PBMCs, sampled from culture after CMV antigen stimulation. The receptors here all came from a human donor in good health (CMV status not recorded). Some clones in this sample may be carry-over from other donors' samples.

The chain combines TRBV28 with TRBJ2-1; 8 nucleotides agree with TRBD2. J was trimmed by 1 base and V by 6 bases; bases with no gene match: 5. The CDR3 covers 15 residues. Germline CDR1 and CDR2: MDHEN and SYDVKM. The CDR3 DNA is TGTGCCAGCAGGTCGGGGGGGGGTTCCTACAATGAGCAGTTCTTC. It specifies CASRSGGGSYNEQFF.

The table lists this clonotype with a few counts. This chain joins TRBV2 and TRBJ2-1; TRBD2 might be the D (6 bases). Deletions cut 6 bases from V and 6 bases from J, with 18 bases between. The CDR3 length is 15 residues. Germline loops: CDR1 SNHLY, CDR2 FYNNEI. CDR3: CASRRLEGTTNEQFF. DNA for the CDR3: TGTGCCAGCAGACGACTGGAGGGAACGACCAATGAGCAGTTCTTC.

This clonotype was observed a few times. The CDR3 DNA reads TGTGCCAGCAGCCGGACAGAGTACCAAGAGACCCAGTACTTC. This sequence encodes CASSRTEYQETQYF. The V call is TRBV28, the J call TRBJ2-5, with a weak D call TRBD1 (6 bases). Per germline, CDR1 MDHEN and CDR2 SYDVKM. The CDR3 is made up of 14 amino acids. Trimming took off 6 bases at V and 0 bases at J, with 11 bases between the two ends.

This clonotype was seen a few times. V gene TRBV2 combines with J gene TRBJ2-1; 7 bases fit TRBD2. This CDR3 is built from 15 residues. Germline trimming cut 4 bases from V and 4 bases from J; bases unmatched to any gene: 7. Germline V lookup: CDR1 SNHLY, CDR2 FYNNEI. The CDR3 DNA follows: TGTGCCAGCAGTGCCGCGGGGGTGATGTACAATGAGCAGTTCTTC. It encodes CASSAAGVMYNEQFF.

This clonotype was found many times. The V and J genes are TRBV7-2 and TRBJ2-3; D ambiguous. Trimming removed 9 bases from V and 6 bases from J, with 7 bases in between. The CDR3 extends over 10 amino acids. Germline CDR1 SGHTA, CDR2 FQGNSA. The CDR3, as DNA: TGTGCCAGGGGTGGGGATACGCAGTATTTT. As protein: CARGGDTQYF. Together with reference TRBV7-2 and TRBJ2-3, the CDR3 gives the full variable domain: GAGVSQSPSNKVTEKGKDVELRCDPISGHTALYWYRQSLGQGLEFLIYFQGNSAPDKSGLPSDRFSAERTGGSVSTLTIQRTQQEDSAVYLCARGGDTQYFGPGTRLTVL.

This clonotype has a single count. The chain is built from TRBV20-1 and TRBJ2-1; the D gene is possibly TRBD1 (6 bases). The V end was cut by 2 bases, the J end by 10 bases, with 9 bases between. The germline CDR1 and CDR2 sequences are DFQATT and SNEGSKA (reference sequence). This CDR3 contains 11 residues. CDR3 residues: CSARNQGEQFF. The CDR3 nucleotides are TGCAGTGCTAGAAATCAGGGGGAGCAGTTCTTC.

The chain combines TRBV7-2 with TRBJ2-6; weak D call: TRBD2 (7 bases). Germline V CDR1 and CDR2: SGHTA, FQGNSA. V lost 4 bases, J lost 3 bases, and 19 bases lay in between. CDR3 length equals 18 residues. The CDR3 here is CASSSARGEGRGANVLTF. The CDR3 DNA follows: TGTGCCAGCAGCTCAGCGAGGGGGGAGGGCCGTGGGGCCAACGTCCTGACTTTC.

This clonotype was seen a handful of times. The chain couples TRBV5-1 to TRBJ2-7, with 8 bases aligning to TRBD2. The CDR3 extends over 16 amino acids. In germline, CDR1 is SGHRS, CDR2 YFSETQ. Trimming cost V 0 bases and J 0 bases; bases outside gene matches: 5. CDR3 DNA: TGCGCCAGCAGCTTGGCCGGAGCGGGAGTCTCCTACGAGCAGTACTTC. Translating it yields CASSLAGAGVSYEQYF.

The gene calls are TRBV2 and TRBJ2-1; D possibly corresponds to TRBD1 (5 bases). The V end was cut by 4 bases, the J end by 8 bases, with 15 bases between. Germline V CDR1 and CDR2: SNHLY, FYNNEI. This CDR3 contains 14 residues. CDR3 amino acids: CASSVAGYHDEQFF. In nucleotides, the CDR3 is TGTGCCAGCAGTGTTGCAGGGTATCATGATGAGCAGTTCTTC.

The table lists this clonotype with many counts. This sequence joins TRBV7-2 and TRBJ2-5; 13 positions agree with TRBD2. Germline V gives CDR1 SGHTA, CDR2 FQGNSA. CDR3 size: 16 residues. V gave up 5 bases and J gave up 8 bases; unmatched junction bases: 11. CDR3 sequence: CASSPRRTSGGRTQYF. The CDR3 DNA sequence: TGTGCCAGCAGCCCAAGAAGGACTAGCGGGGGCCGAACCCAGTACTTC.

The CDR3 reads CSVVEGDRPEKLFF. The DNA for the CDR3 is TGCAGCGTGGTCGAGGGAGACAGGCCCGAAAAACTGTTTTTT. The chain combines TRBV29-1 with TRBJ1-4; tentative D call: TRBD1 (6 bases). The CDR3 is made up of 14 amino acids. Germline V gene sequence: CDR1 SQVTM, CDR2 ANQGSEA. V lost 6 bases to trimming and J lost 8 bases, with 19 bases between them.

Many counts were recorded for this clonotype. This chain connects TRBV7-2 to TRBJ2-3; D not resolved. V shed 9 bases and J shed 4 bases, with 11 bases lying between them. Germline lookup yields CDR1 SGHTA and CDR2 FQGNSA. This CDR3 is built from 12 residues. This chain's CDR3 is CASTWTADTQYF. CDR3 coding DNA: TGTGCCAGTACGTGGACCGCAGATACGCAGTATTTT.

This clonotype has just a few counts. This chain joins TRBV11-3 and TRBJ1-3; D remains unclear. Trimming pared 2 bases from V and 0 bases from J, leaving 5 bases between. The CDR3 has 14 amino acids. Germline loops: CDR1 SGHNT, CDR2 YENEEA. CDR3 DNA sequence: TGTGCCAGCAGCTTATCATACTCTGGAAACACCATATATTTT. This codes for CASSLSYSGNTIYF.